The source of this TCR beta chain is a study of CD8+ T cells in alopecia areata. General study findings and limits: Alphabeta T cells residing in normal skin are also sequenced in scalp samples. Numerous clones, expanded in lesions, remained in scalp and blood during tofacitinib. Elevated clonality characterized lesional scalp relative to normal scalp, particularly in alopecia totalis/universalis.

V dropped 0 bases and J dropped 3; count of bases not matched to a gene: 8. Germline V lookup: CDR1 MNHEY, CDR2 SMNVEV (reference sequence). This CDR3 contains 17 residues. Stated treatment: oral pan-JAK inhibitor, 5-10 mg twice daily. A note on this clone: What it binds is unknown.

RNA was isolated and reverse transcribed to cDNA, the sequencing template. Clones were read by immunoSEQ multiplex PCR, and TCRdb kept only the in-frame ones, dropping some. The sample shows some 180,000 clones, approximately 49% of them seen only once. The specimen comprised CD8+ T cells sorted from blood, sampled at approximately week 51, from a patient treated with tofacitinib. The V call is TRBV27, the J call TRBJ2-7; 10 nucleotides match TRBD2. The sequence was obtained from a human donor with alopecia areata. The CDR3 bases are TGTGCCAGCAGTTTATCCGGGCTAGCGGGGGAGTTCTACGAGCAGTACTTC. It codes for CASSLSGLAGEFYEQYF.